This TCR beta chain comes out of a study of blood T cell repertoires in COVID-19 (TCRdb year 2020). Study-wide context: Samples covering the acute and convalescent phases of COVID-19 were provided by collaborators in the United States, Italy and Spain. A de-identified subject ID, COVID-19 status, age in years and sex were almost always included in the sample metadata. HLA class I and class II types, where available, came from metadata supplied by the sample provider rather than from assay-based typing. Samples were obtained from the ongoing ImmuneRACE study (first 160 participants) and from 1,200 or so subjects provided by 6 global collaborators. The material from the prospective study consisted of cDNA or gDNA derived from T cells, B-cell-depleted T cells, or PBMCs. Subjects who had been exposed to COVID-19, were actively infected with it, or had recovered from it provided the deeply sampled blood TCRbeta repertoires that made up the dataset. The repertoires were released in a freely available public database meant as a resource for research on the immune response to SARS-CoV-2.

The collaborating institutions used their own protocols to collect whole blood in K2EDTA tubes. For TCRbeta analysis, collaborators shipped samples as frozen whole blood, isolated PBMCs, or DNA extracted from either of those sample types. Here is what the overall study found, with its caveats: The amount of clinical and demographic metadata varied by source and participant and was provided uncurated.

The immunoSEQ Assay, a bias-controlled multiplex PCR, was used to amplify TCRbeta CDR3 regions from genomic DNA. The original pipeline was this. Nucleated cell counts per sample were estimated from amplification of reference gene primers within the assay. To quantify the absolute abundance of each unique TCRbeta CDR3 rearrangement, sequence reads were collapsed and filtered. For each sample, productive Simpson clonality was calculated as the square root of Simpson's diversity index across productive rearrangements. The table was pulled from immuneACCESS by TCRdb, which kept in-frame rearrangements only. Such tables lose some clones; where checked, under half of the loss comes from unresolved V genes, and the rest has no known cause. The D gene and trimming were derived from the DNA, and the V and J assignments and clone size from that table. The sample table shows some 260,000 clones, and approximately 91% are seen once. The ten largest clonotypes hold about 0.7% of the sample.

Notes on this clone: The specificity of this receptor is unknown. Per-base qualities were not stored, and no clone one base away is much larger.

Counted from cysteine to phenylalanine, this CDR3 has 15 amino acids. CDR3 DNA only is kept here, 45 bases in frame from base 1. CDR1 and CDR2 are read off the germline V gene as MNHEY and SVGAGI. From V the trimming removes 5 bases and from J it removes 1 base, while the gene matches leave 3 bases of the junction unaccounted for. This clonotype originated in a human donor in a cohort sampled during active COVID-19. The chain links TRBV6-5 with TRBJ1-5; TRBD1 agrees with 9 junctional bases. The sample taken for sequencing was peripheral blood. This receptor carries the CDR3 CASSSDRGSNQPQHF. The bases read TGTGCCAGCAGTAGCGACAGGGGGAGCAATCAGCCCCAGCATTTT.